This T cell receptor beta chain was identified in a study of T-cell memory formation after mild COVID-19. Looking at the study overall: TCR clusters were mostly confined to one donor each.

This clonotype showed up many times. Its antigen is as yet unknown. Study results and caveats: The authors did not confirm SARS-CoV-2 specificity of second-wave clones peaking day 37. Researchers found some responding clones in pre-infection memory, a sign that cross-reactive memory joined. Most CD4+ clones that shrank were in CM and EM, while CD8+ ones turned up in EMRA.

The J segment lost 0 bases and the V segment lost 6 bases, leaving 2 bases of the junction unmatched. This CDR3 has 14 amino acids. Each CDR3 protein is one row after TCRdb ran MiXCR on the 5' RACE reads. The sample has some 450,000 distinct CDR3 sequences, approximately 18% seen once. Sequenced material: PBMCs or a T cell subset sorted from them (not recorded which). The V call is TRBV12-3 or TRBV12-4, the J call TRBJ2-3; TRBD1 agrees at 8 bases. This receptor was identified in a man younger than 35 who had mild COVID-19 (a few samples of this study predate the infection). Cell type and time point are not known. CDR3 nucleotides: TGTGCCAGCAGAGGGGACAGGAGCACAGATACGCAGTATTTT. The encoded protein is CASRGDRSTDTQYF.